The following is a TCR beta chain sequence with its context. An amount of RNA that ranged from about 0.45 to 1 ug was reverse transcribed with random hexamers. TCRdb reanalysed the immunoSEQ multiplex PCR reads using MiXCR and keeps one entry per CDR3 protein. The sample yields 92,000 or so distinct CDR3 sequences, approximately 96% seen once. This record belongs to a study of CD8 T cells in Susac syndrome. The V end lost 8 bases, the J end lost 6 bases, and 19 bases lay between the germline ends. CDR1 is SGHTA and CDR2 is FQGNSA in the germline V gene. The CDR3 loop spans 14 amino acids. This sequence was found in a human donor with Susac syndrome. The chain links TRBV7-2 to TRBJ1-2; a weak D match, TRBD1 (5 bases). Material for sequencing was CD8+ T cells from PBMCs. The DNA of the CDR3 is TGTGCCAGCCGAGCTTTCGACCAAGGGGATGGCTACACCTTC. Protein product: CASRAFDQGDGYTF.